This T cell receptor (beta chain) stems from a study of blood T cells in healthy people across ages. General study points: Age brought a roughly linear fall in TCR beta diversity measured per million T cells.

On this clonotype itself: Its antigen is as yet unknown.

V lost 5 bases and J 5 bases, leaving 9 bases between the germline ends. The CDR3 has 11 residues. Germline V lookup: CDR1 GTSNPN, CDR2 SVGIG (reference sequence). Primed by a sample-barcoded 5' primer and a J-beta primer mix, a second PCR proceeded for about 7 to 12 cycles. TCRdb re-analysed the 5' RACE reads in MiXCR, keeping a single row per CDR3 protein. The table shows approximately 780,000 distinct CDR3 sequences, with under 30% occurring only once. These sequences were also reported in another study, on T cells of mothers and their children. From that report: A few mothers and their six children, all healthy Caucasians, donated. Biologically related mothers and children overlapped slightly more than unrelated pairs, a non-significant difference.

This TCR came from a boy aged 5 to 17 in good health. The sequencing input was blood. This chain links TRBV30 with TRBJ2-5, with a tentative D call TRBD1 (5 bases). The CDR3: CAWDSGETQYF. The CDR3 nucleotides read TGTGCCTGGGACAGTGGGGAGACCCAGTACTTC. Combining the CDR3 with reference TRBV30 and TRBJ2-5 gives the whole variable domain SQTIHQWPATLVQPVGSPLSLECTVEGTSNPNLYWYRQAAGRGLQLLFYSVGIGQISSEVPQNLSASRPQDRQFILSSKKLLLSDSGFYLCAWDSGETQYFGPGTRLLVL.